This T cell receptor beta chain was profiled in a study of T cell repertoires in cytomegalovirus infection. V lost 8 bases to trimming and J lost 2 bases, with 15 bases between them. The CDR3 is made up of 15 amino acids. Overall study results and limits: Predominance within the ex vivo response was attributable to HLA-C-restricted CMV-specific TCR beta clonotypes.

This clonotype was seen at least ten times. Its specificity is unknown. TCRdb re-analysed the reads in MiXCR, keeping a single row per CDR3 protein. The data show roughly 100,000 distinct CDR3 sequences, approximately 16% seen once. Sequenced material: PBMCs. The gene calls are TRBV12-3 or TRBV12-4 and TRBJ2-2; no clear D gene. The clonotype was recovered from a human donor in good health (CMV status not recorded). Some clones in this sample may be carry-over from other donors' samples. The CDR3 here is CASLPRAVNTGELFF. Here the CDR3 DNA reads TGTGCCAGCTTACCTCGGGCGGTAAACACCGGGGAGCTGTTTTTT.